Listed below are T cell receptor beta chains from one sample, sequenced in a study of cytomegalovirus exposure and HLA in healthy donors. Assay used: immunoSEQ multiplex PCR; TCRdb lists only in-frame clones, some missing. Of around 140,000 clones in the sample, over 60% were seen once. The sequenced sample was PBMCs. Every receptor here comes from an older woman in good health and CMV-seronegative. The CDR3 runs from the conserved cysteine through the conserved F or W. A D gene is named only where the DNA matches it firmly. Size values are once, few and many counts, or a class for expanded clones, and some rows have none.

d_call	clone_size	v_call	j_call	cdr3_length	cdr3_aa	cdr3_nt
.	.	TRBV5-1	TRBJ1-5	15	CASSLEGTPNQPQHF	TGCGCCAGCAGCTTGGAAGGGACACCCAATCAGCCCCAGCATTTT
.	.	TRBV13	TRBJ2-7	13	CASSPLDSYEQYF	TGTGCCAGCAGCCCCTTGGACAGCTACGAGCAGTACTTC
.	.	TRBV5-1	TRBJ1-2	12	CASSYQGYGYTF	TGCGCCAGCAGCTATCAGGGATATGGCTACACCTTC
TRBD1	.	TRBV6-1	TRBJ2-3	18	CASSGPGQGAFILSTQYF	TGTGCCAGCAGTGGGCCCGGACAGGGGGCGTTTATTCTATCTACGCAGTATTTT
.	.	TRBV19	TRBJ1-4	13	CASMGQGGEKLFF	TGTGCCAGTATGGGGCAGGGAGGAGAAAAACTGTTTTTT
TRBD1	.	TRBV19	TRBJ2-1	15	CASSPGGTGRNEQFF	TGTGCCAGTAGTCCAGGAGGGACAGGGAGGAATGAGCAGTTCTTC
TRBD2	.	TRBV9	TRBJ2-2	14	CASSGGGASGELFF	TGTGCCAGCAGCGGCGGGGGGGCTTCCGGGGAGCTGTTTTTT
.	.	TRBV9	TRBJ1-5	14	CASSQGPLNQPQHF	TGTGCCAGCAGCCAGGGGCCGCTCAATCAGCCCCAGCATTTT
.	.	TRBV18	TRBJ2-2	14	CASSPGLKAGELFF	TGTGCCAGCTCGCCCGGACTTAAGGCCGGGGAGCTGTTTTTT
.	once	TRBV6-1	TRBJ1-6	14	CASSRLVDNSPLHF	TGTGCCAGCAGTCGGCTAGTAGATAATTCACCCCTCCACTTT
TRBD1	.	TRBV5-1	TRBJ1-2	14	CASSLTSGGWGYTF	TGCGCCAGCAGCTTGACGTCAGGGGGCTGGGGCTACACCTTC
TRBD1	once	TRBV7-3	TRBJ1-2	14	CASSKTGGNYGYTF	TGTGCCAGCAGCAAGACAGGGGGCAACTATGGCTACACCTTC